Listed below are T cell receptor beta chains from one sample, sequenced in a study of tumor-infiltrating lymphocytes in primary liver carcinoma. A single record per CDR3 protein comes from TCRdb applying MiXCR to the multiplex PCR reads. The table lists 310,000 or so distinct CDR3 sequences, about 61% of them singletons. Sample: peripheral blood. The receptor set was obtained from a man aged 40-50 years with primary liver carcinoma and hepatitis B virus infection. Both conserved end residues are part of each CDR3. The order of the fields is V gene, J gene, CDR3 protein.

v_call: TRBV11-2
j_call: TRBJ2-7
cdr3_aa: CASSLMIRYEQYF

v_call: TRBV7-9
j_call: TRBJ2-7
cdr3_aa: CASRSRGGTYEQYF

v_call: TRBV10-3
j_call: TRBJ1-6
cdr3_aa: CAISESPNGDGGDNSHLRF

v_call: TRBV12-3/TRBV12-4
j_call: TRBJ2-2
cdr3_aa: CASKGLWGELFF

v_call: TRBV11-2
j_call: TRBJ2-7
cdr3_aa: CVSSLAKVYEQYF

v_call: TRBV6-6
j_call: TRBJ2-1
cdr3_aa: CASSEQGYEQFF

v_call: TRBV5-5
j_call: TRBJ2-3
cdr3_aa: CASSSSAKGTDTQYF

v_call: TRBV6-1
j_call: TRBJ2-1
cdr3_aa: CASTLGGGAYNEQFF

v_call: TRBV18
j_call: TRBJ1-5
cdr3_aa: CASSRNVRQPQHF

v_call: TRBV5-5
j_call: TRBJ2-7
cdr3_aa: CASSLDGGISYEQYF

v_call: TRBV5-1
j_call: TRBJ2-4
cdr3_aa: CASSFDSSKNIQYF

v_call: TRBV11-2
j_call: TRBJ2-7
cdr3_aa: CGNTRQGASYEQYF

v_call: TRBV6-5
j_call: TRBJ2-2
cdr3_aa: CISSYDSQTGELFF

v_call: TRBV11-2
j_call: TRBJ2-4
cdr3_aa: CASSPMEGTPTLAKNIQYF

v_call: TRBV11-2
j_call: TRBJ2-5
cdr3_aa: CASSSAGTSGETQYF

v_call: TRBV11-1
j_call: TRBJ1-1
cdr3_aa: CASSLGEVGTEAIF

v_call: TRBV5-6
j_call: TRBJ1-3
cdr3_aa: CASSSWGDPTGNTIYF

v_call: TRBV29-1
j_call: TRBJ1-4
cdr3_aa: CSVEVTQGRLFF

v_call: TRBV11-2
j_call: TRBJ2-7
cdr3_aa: CASSLGHIAGGLNEQYF

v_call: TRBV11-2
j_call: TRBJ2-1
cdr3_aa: CASSFPTSGSSYNEQFF

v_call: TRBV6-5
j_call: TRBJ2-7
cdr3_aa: CASSSDRGSSYEQYF

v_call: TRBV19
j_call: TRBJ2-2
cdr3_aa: CASSISTGELFF

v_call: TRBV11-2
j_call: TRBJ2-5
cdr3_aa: CASSTRTSGYQETRYF

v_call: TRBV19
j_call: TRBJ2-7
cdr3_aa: CASSSHTSKRGGRNYEQYF

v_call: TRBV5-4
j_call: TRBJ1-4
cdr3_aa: CASSSGQSNEELFF

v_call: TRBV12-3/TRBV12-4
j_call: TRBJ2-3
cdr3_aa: CASSPPAITSVSTDTQYF

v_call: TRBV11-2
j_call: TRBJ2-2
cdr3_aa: CAIILMQAGGTGELFF

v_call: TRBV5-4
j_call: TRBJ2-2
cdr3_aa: CASSFAGTSDRYTGELFF

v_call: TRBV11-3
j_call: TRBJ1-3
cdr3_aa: CASSSSEISGNTIYF

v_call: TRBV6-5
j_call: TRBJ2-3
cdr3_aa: CASSPEGLRTDTQYF

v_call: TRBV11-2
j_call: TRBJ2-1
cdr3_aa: CVSSTRLAGAILSYNERFF

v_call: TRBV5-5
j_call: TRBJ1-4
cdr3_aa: CASSWWDRGEKLFF

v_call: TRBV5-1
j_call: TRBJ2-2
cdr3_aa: CASSLTLDSSNTVELFF

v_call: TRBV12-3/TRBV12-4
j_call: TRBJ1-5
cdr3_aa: CASRAIGEPLNQPQHF

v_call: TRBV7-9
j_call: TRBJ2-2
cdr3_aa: CASSFAGGPNAGELFF

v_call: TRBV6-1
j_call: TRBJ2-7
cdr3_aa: CASNSGQGDHEQYF

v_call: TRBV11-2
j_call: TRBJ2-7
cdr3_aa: CVSSLALLYVQYF

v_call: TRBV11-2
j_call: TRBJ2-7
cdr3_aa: CVSGPRTGYLEQYF

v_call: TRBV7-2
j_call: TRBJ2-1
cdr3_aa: CASSRDWNEQFF

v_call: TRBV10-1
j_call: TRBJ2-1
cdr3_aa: CASGDSHNEQFF

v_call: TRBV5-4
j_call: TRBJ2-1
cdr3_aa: CASGPGLAGGPVNEQFF

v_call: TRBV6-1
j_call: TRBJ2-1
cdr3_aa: CASSEMTSGGDSEQFF

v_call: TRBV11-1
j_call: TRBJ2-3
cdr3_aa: CASSFMEIGDTQYF

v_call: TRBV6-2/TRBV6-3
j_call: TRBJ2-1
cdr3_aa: CASSLAETLTHEQFF

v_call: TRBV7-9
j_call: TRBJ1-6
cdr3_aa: CATSTGTYNSPLHF

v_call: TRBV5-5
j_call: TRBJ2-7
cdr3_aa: CASSWGQGAREQYF

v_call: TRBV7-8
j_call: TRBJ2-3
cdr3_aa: CASSPGAGSGDMKYF

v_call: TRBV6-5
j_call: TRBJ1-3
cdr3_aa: CTSSYSRPSSGNTIYF

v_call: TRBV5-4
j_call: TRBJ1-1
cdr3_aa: CASSQVQGRTEAFF

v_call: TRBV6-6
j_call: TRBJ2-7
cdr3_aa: CASSYRGADEDEQYF

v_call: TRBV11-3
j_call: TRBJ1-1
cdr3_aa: CARSLDLPNTEAFF

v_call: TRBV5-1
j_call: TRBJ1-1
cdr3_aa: CASSKQGNTEAFF

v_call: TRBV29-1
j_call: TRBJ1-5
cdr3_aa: CSVDTGNQPQHF

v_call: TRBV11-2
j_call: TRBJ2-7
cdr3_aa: CANSLNRGEYYEQYF

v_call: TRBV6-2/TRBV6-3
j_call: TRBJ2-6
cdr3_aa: CASSRRQDRSLTSGANVLTF

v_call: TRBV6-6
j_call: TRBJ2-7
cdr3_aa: CASSYSMASGRNEQYF

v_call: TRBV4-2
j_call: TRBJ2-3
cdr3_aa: CASSRAGASGTDTQYF